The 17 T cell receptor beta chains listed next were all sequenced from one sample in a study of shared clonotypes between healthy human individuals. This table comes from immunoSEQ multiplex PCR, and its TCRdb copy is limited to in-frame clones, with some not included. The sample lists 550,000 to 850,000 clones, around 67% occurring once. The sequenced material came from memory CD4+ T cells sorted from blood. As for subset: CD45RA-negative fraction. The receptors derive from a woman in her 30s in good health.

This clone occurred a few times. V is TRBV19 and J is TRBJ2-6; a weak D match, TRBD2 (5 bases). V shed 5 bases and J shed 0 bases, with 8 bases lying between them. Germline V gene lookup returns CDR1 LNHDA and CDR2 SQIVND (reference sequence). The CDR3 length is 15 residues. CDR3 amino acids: CASSSGSSGANVLTF. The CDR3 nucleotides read TGTGCCAGTAGTTCGGGGAGCTCTGGGGCCAACGTCCTGACTTTC.

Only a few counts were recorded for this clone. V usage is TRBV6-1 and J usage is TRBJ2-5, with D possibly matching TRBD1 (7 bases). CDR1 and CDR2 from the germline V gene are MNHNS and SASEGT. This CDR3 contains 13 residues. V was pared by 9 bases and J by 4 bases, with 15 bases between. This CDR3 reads CASVFRGAETQYF. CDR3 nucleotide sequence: TGTGCCAGTGTATTCAGGGGGGCAGAGACCCAGTACTTC.

The CDR3 reads CASSQFGISGSATDTQYF. The DNA for the CDR3 is TGTGCCAGCAGCCAATTTGGTATTAGCGGGAGTGCAACAGATACGCAGTATTTT. The chain couples TRBV16 to TRBJ2-3; 9 bases are shared with TRBD2. The germline gives CDR1 KGHSY, CDR2 FQNENV. The V gene end was trimmed by 1 base and the J gene end by 3 bases; junction bases not matched to a gene: 11. The CDR3 is 18 amino acids.

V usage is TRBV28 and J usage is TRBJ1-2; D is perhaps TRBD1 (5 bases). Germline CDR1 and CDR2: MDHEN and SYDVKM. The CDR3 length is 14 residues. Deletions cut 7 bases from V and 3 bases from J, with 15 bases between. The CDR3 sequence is CASTNLGEHYGYTF. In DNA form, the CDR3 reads TGTGCCAGCACGAACCTGGGGGAGCACTATGGCTACACCTTC.

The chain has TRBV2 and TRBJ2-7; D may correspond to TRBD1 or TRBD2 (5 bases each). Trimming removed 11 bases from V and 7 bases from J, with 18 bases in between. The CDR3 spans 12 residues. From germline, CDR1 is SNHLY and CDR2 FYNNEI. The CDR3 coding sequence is TGTGCCGGACGCAGAGGGGCTAGTGAGCAGTACTTC. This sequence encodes CAGRRGASEQYF. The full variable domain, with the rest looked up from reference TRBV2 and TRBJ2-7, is EPEVTQTPSHQVTQMGQEVILRCVPISNHLYFYWYRQILGQKVEFLVSFYNNEISEKSEIFDDQFSVERPDGSNFTLKIRSTKLEDSAMYFCAGRRGASEQYFGPGTRLTVT.

The CDR3 nucleotides read TGTGCCAGCAGCTTAAACAGAAACACAGATACGCAGTATTTT. Translated: CASSLNRNTDTQYF. The chain combines TRBV11-2 with TRBJ2-3; no clear D gene. The CDR3 sequence is 14 residues long. Trimming stripped 2 bases from V and 2 bases from J, with 8 bases between. The germline V gene has CDR1 SGHAT and CDR2 FQNNGV.

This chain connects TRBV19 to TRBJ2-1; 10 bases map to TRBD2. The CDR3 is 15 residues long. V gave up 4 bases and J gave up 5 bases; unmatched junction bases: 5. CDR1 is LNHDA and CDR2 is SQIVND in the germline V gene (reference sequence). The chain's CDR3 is CASSTIAGGHNEQFF. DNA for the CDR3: TGTGCCAGTAGTACAATAGCGGGAGGCCACAATGAGCAGTTCTTC.

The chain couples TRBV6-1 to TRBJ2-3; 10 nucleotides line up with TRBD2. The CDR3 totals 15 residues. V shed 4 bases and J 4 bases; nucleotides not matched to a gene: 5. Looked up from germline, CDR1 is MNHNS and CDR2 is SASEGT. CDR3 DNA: TGTGCCAGCAGTGGCCTAGCGGGAGAGGCAGATACGCAGTATTTT. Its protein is CASSGLAGEADTQYF.

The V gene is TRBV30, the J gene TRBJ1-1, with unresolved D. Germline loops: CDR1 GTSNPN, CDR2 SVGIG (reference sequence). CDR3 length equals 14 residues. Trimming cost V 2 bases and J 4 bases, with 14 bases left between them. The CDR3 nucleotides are TGTGCCTGGAGTCCCAGGTCCCCCCCCACTGAAGCTTTCTTT. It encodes CAWSPRSPPTEAFF.

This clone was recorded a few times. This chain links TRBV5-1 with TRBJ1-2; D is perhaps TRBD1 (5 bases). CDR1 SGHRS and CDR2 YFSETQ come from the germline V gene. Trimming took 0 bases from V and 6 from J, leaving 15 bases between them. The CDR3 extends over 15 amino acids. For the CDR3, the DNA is TGCGCCAGCAGCTTGGCCAGTGATAGGGGCAATGGCTACACCTTC. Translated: CASSLASDRGNGYTF.

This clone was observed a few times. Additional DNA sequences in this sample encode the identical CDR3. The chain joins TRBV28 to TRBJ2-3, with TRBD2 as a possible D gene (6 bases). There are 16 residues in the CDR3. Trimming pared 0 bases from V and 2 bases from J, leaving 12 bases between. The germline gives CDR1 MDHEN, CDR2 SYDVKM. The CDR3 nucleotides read TGTGCCAGCAGTTTATGGGCTAGCGCGTCCACAGATACGCAGTATTTT. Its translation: CASSLWASASTDTQYF.

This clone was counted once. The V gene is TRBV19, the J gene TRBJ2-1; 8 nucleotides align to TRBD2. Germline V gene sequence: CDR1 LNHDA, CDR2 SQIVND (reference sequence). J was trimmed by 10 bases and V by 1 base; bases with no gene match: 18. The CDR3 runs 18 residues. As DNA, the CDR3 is TGTGCCAGTAGTATAGGGGCCGGGGGCGGCGGGAGGCCCTTAGAGCAGTTCTTC. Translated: CASSIGAGGGGRPLEQFF.

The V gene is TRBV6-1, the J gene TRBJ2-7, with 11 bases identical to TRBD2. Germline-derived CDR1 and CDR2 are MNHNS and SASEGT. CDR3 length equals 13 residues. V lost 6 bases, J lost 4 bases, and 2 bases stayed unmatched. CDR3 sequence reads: CASRTSGKYEQYF. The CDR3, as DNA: TGTGCCAGCAGGACTAGCGGGAAATACGAGCAGTACTTC.

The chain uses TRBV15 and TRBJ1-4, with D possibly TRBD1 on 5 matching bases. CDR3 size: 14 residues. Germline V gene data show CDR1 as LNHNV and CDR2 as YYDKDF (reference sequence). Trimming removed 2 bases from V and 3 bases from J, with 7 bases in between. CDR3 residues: CATSRQGANEKLFF. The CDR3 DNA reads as TGTGCCACCAGCAGACAGGGCGCTAATGAAAAACTGTTTTTT.

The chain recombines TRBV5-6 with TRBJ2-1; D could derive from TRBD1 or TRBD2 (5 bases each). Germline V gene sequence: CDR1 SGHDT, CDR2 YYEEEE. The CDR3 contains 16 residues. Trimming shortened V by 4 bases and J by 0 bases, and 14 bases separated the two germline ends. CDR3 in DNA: TGTGCCAGCAGCACGGGACCACTGAGCTCCTACAATGAGCAGTTCTTC. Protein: CASSTGPLSSYNEQFF.

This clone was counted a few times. CDR3 DNA: TGTGCCAGCAGCTTACGAGTAGACACTGAAGCTTTCTTT. This encodes CASSLRVDTEAFF. V usage is TRBV7-6 and J usage is TRBJ1-1; D unresolved. The CDR3 is made up of 13 amino acids. Between the trimmed V and J ends, which lost 2 bases and 3 bases, there was a span of 7 bases. From germline, CDR1 is SGHVS and CDR2 FNYEAQ. The entire variable domain, with the rest obtained from reference TRBV7-6 and TRBJ1-1, is as follows: GAGVSQSPRYKVTKRGQDVALRCDPISGHVSLYWYRQALGQGPEFLTYFNYEAQQDKSGLPNDRFSAERPEGSISTLTIQRTEQRDSAMYRCASSLRVDTEAFFGQGTRLTVV.

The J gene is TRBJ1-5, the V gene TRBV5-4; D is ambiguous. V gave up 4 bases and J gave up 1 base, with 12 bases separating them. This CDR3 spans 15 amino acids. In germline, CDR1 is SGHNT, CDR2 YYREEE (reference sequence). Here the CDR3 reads CASSIFGGSNQPQHF. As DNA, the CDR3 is TGTGCCAGCAGCATCTTTGGCGGGAGCAATCAGCCCCAGCATTTT.